This T cell receptor beta chain was sequenced in a study of control samples from healthy donors and cancer patients. Sequencing was performed with immunoSEQ multiplex PCR; in TCRdb, only in-frame clones are kept and a portion is missing. The table includes about 180,000 clones, 85% to 90% detected once. Trimming removed 1 base from V and 7 bases from J; junction bases left unmatched: 6. This CDR3 comprises 14 residues. Germline V gene data show CDR1 as SGHRS and CDR2 as YFSETQ. The TCR comes from a woman aged 45-65 years in good health. This chain joins TRBV5-1 and TRBJ2-7; 9 nucleotides line up with TRBD1. The sequencing sample was made of blood. CDR3 amino acids: CASSLSDRGREQYF. The CDR3, as DNA: TGCGCCAGCAGCTTGTCGGACAGGGGTAGGGAGCAGTACTTC.